In this sample, the clone carrying this T cell receptor beta chain turned up once. Germline CDR1 reads MNHEY; CDR2 reads SMNVEV (reference sequence). V lost 7 bases to trimming and J lost 9 bases; unmatched junction nucleotides: 6. The CDR3 contains 12 residues. The sample originates from a study of blood T cell repertoires in COVID-19. Using immunoSEQ multiplex PCR, the repertoire was profiled, and TCRdb retains in-frame clones only, with some absent. The profile shows about 63,000 clones, 79% of them singletons. The source material was peripheral blood. The genes are TRBV27 and TRBJ2-5, with TRBD2 identical over 9 bases. The source of this sequence is a human donor in a cohort sampled during active COVID-19. The CDR3 region has the DNA TGTGCCAGCAAGGTAGCGGGAGAAGCCCAGTACTTC. It encodes CASKVAGEAQYF.